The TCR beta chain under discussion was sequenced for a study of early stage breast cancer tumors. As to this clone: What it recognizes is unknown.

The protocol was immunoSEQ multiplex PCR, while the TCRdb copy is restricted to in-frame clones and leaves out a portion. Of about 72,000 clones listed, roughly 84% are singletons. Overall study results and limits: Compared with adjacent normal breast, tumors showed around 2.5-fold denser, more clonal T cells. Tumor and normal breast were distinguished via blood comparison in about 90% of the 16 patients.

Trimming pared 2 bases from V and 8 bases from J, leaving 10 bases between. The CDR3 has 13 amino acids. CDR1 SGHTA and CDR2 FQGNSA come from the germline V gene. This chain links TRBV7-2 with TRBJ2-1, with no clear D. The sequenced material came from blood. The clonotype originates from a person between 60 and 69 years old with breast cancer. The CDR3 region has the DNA TGTGCCAGCAGCTTACAGGTTTCCGATGAGCAGTTCTTC. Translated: CASSLQVSDEQFF.